Below are 9 T cell receptor beta chains sequenced from a single sample in a study of tumor-infiltrating lymphocytes in primary liver carcinoma. The study co-extracted DNA and RNA from approximately 20-30 mg of unsorted bulk tissue. Reverse transcription of about 500 ng total RNA with a constant-region primer produced TCR beta cDNA. Amplification in three nested multiplex PCR rounds with slightly modified ARM-PCR gave rise to TCR beta libraries. With TRBV1-TRBV30 forward primers and a C-beta reverse primer, the first two PCR rounds were run for around 10 cycles each. Via MiXCR, TCRdb re-called the multiplex PCR reads, giving one row per CDR3 protein. Seen here are tens of thousands of distinct CDR3 sequences, around three quarters observed once, and the top ten hold approximately 30%. The sample taken for sequencing was liver tumor tissue from sampling region 3. The sample's subset: tumor region T3, left-lateral pole. The receptors come from a man aged 35 to 55 with primary liver carcinoma and hepatitis B virus infection.

The CDR3, as DNA: TGTGCCATCAGTGTCCTTCCCCCGGGACAGGGGTTAGGCGAGCAGTACTTC. As protein: CAISVLPPGQGLGEQYF. This chain joins TRBV10-3 and TRBJ2-7, with 10 bases fitting TRBD1. Germline CDR1 ENHRY, CDR2 SYGVKD. This CDR3 has 17 residues. V lost 4 bases to trimming and J lost 6 bases; unmatched junction nucleotides: 15.

This clonotype was observed many times. The chain joins TRBV6-1 to TRBJ1-1; the D gene is possibly TRBD1 (6 bases). The V end lost 2 bases, the J end lost 0 bases, and 7 bases lay between the germline ends. Germline loops: CDR1 MNHNS, CDR2 SASEGT. CDR3 size: 14 residues. The CDR3 nucleotides are TGTGCCAGCAGTGAAACAGGGATGAACACTGAAGCTTTCTTT. It is translated as CASSETGMNTEAFF.

Points on this clonotype: A much larger clone differs by one base, so this may be a read error. The J gene is TRBJ2-2, the V gene TRBV5-1; D not resolved. The germline gives CDR1 SGHRS, CDR2 YFSETQ. The CDR3 contains 14 residues. V lost 7 bases and J 0 bases, leaving 10 bases between the germline ends. CDR3 region: CASCEDANTGELFF. The DNA of the CDR3 is TGCGCCAGCTGCGAAGACGCGAACACCGGGGAGCTGTTTTTT.

This clonotype was seen a few times. This chain joins TRBV25-1 and TRBJ1-1, with a possible D match to TRBD1 (5 bases). The germline V gene has CDR1 MGHDK and CDR2 SYGVNS. The CDR3 length is 16 residues. V was trimmed by 3 bases and J by 1 base, leaving 15 bases between them. CDR3 loop: CASSEAGREGNTEAFF. The CDR3 nucleotides are TGTGCCAGCAGTGAGGCGGGCAGGGAAGGGAACACTGAAGCTTTCTTT.

About this clonotype: The junction shows a germline mismatch at one end, possibly a read error. This sequence joins TRBV11-2 and TRBJ1-1; D remains ambiguous. CDR1 and CDR2 from the germline V gene are SGHAT and FQNNGV. CDR3 length: 13 residues. The DNA of the CDR3 is TGTGCCAGCAGCTTAGACTGGCGGACTGAGGCTTCCTTT. This gives the protein CASSLDWRTEASF.

Regarding this clonotype: The CDR3 ends on some other residue instead of the conserved phenylalanine or tryptophan, so this is likely a read error. The chain couples TRBV10-1 to TRBJ2-1; D possibly matches TRBD1 or TRBD2 (5 bases each). The CDR3 runs 12 residues. CDR1 is WNHNN, CDR2 SYGVQD, per germline (reference sequence). In DNA, the CDR3 is TGCGTCAGCCGTGAATGGGGGAATGAGCAGTTCTCC. Its translation is CVSREWGNEQFS.

A single count supports this clonotype. Given the absence of the conserved phenylalanine or tryptophan at the CDR3 end, a read error is likely. The chain carries TRBV11-2 and TRBJ2-1; D ambiguous. The CDR3 spans 12 residues. Per the germline V gene, CDR1 is SGHAT and CDR2 is FQNNGV. The CDR3 DNA reads TGTGTCAGCAACCCGGAGTACAATGAGCAGTTCTTA. Encoded protein: CVSNPEYNEQFL.

The chain recombines TRBV2 with TRBJ2-7; D gene ambiguous. The CDR3 sequence is 12 residues long. Germline V gene data show CDR1 as SNHLY and CDR2 as FYNNEI. The V end lost 8 bases, the J end lost 5 bases, and 13 bases lay between the germline ends. CDR3 sequence (DNA): TGTGCCAGCTATATGGAAGAAAACGAGCAGTACTTC. Amino acid sequence: CASYMEENEQYF.

As regards this clonotype: A single base separates this from a much larger clone, so it may be a read error. The rearrangement links TRBV28 to TRBJ2-1; 11 positions match TRBD1. This CDR3 is built from 16 residues. Germline CDR1 reads MDHEN; CDR2 reads SYDVKM. In DNA, the CDR3 is TGTGCCGGCAGCCGAGCCGGGACAGGGGGGTACAATGAGCAGTTCTTC. Encoded protein: CAGSRAGTGGYNEQFF.